This entry lists 23 T cell receptor beta chains sequenced from one sample in a study of early T cells in non-severe SARS-CoV-2 infection. TCRdb itself ran the 5' RACE reads through MiXCR, one entry per CDR3 protein. The sample lists about 48,000 distinct CDR3 sequences, 7% to 8% seen once, with roughly 5% in the top ten. The sequencing input was whole blood. These receptors originate from an adult who was a healthcare worker with PCR-confirmed SARS-CoV-2 infection or an uninfected control (not recorded which).

This chain uses TRBV5-4 with TRBJ2-7; D is unclear. Trimming removed 0 bases at V and 1 base at J, with 8 bases between. CDR1 and CDR2 from the germline V gene are SGHNT and YYREEE (reference sequence). The CDR3 runs 14 residues. CDR3 region: CASSLEGSSYEQYF. The DNA for the CDR3 is TGTGCCAGCAGCTTGGAGGGCAGTTCCTACGAGCAGTACTTC.

This chain uses TRBV29-1 with TRBJ1-4; TRBD1 is a possible D gene (5 bases). The ends were cut back, 4 bases at V and 5 bases at J, with 20 bases in the middle. The CDR3 covers 16 residues. The germline CDR1 and CDR2 sequences are SQVTM and ANQGSEA. CDR3 DNA: TGCAGCGTTGGGGGGATATTGACGGGTTCGAATGAAAAACTGTTTTTT. This translates into CSVGGILTGSNEKLFF. Full variable domain (missing parts from reference TRBV29-1 and TRBJ1-4): SAVISQKPSRDICQRGTSLTIQCQVDSQVTMMFWYRQQPGQSLTLIATANQGSEATYESGFVIDKFPISRPNLTFSTLTVSNMSPEDSSIYLCSVGGILTGSNEKLFFGSGTQLSVL.

This clonotype was observed a handful of times. This chain joins TRBV29-1 and TRBJ2-1, with unresolved D. The CDR3 spans 10 residues. Germline V lookup: CDR1 SQVTM, CDR2 ANQGSEA. V lost 6 bases and J 3 bases, leaving 3 bases between the germline ends. CDR3 amino acids: CSVGYNEQFF. The DNA for the CDR3 is TGCAGCGTGGGCTACAATGAGCAGTTCTTC.

Many counts were recorded for this clonotype. J is TRBJ2-2 and V is TRBV18; a weak D match, TRBD2 (6 bases). This CDR3 is built from 17 residues. Germline CDR1 KGHSH, CDR2 LQKENI. V shed 2 bases and J shed 2 bases, with 15 bases lying between them. The CDR3: CASSPNIGTLNTGELFF. CDR3 bases: TGTGCCAGCTCACCAAACATCGGGACTTTAAACACCGGGGAGCTGTTTTTT.

Many counts were recorded for this clonotype. The chain recombines TRBV24-1 with TRBJ1-1; 9 bases line up with TRBD1. The junction had 15 bases not matched to a gene; V was cut back by 4 bases and J by 4 bases. The V gene's germline CDR1 is KGHDR and CDR2 SFDVKD. This CDR3 has 18 amino acids. This CDR3 is CATSEPGQGSFQSTEAFF. DNA for the CDR3: TGTGCCACCAGTGAACCGGGACAGGGATCTTTCCAAAGCACTGAAGCTTTCTTT.

This clonotype was detected ten times or more. The V and J genes are TRBV20-1 and TRBJ2-7, with TRBD2 matching 13 bases. The V segment lost 6 bases and the J segment 4 bases; nucleotides outside the gene matches: 9. The CDR3 sequence is 15 residues long. The germline V gene has CDR1 DFQATT and CDR2 SNEGSKA (reference sequence). Here the CDR3 reads CSATVTTSGGYEQYF. In DNA form, the CDR3 reads TGCAGTGCCACGGTTACGACTAGCGGGGGGTACGAGCAGTACTTC.

This clonotype has a count of ten or more. V usage is TRBV6-2 or TRBV6-3 and J usage is TRBJ1-6; unclear D gene. The CDR3 has 12 amino acids. V lost 6 bases to trimming and J lost 7 bases, with 7 bases between them. The germline gives CDR1 MNHEY, CDR2 SVGEGT. The CDR3 DNA follows: TGTGCCAGCAGCCGGCTCAATTCACCCCTCCACTTT. It encodes CASSRLNSPLHF.

This clonotype was seen many times. The rearrangement joins TRBV30 to TRBJ2-3; the D is unclear. V gave up 2 bases and J gave up 0 bases, with 9 bases separating them. Germline CDR1 GTSNPN, CDR2 SVGIG (reference sequence). The CDR3 covers 14 residues. In DNA, the CDR3 is TGTGCCTGGAGTCTCGGATTTAGCACAGATACGCAGTATTTT. It encodes CAWSLGFSTDTQYF.

This clonotype was detected a few times. The chain employs TRBV5-5 and TRBJ2-7, with a tentative D call TRBD2 (5 bases). Germline-derived CDR1 and CDR2 are SGHKS and YYEKEE (reference sequence). CDR3 size: 14 residues. Deletions cut 4 bases from V and 4 bases from J, with 15 bases between. The CDR3 bases are TGTGCCAGCAGCCCGGAAGCGGTTATATACGAGCAGTACTTC. As protein: CASSPEAVIYEQYF.

This rearrangement joins TRBV12-3 or TRBV12-4 to TRBJ2-7, with D unclear. The CDR3 covers 12 residues. V dropped 5 bases and J dropped 3 bases, with 8 bases sitting between them. CDR3 amino acids: CASSRPNYEQYF. CDR3 coding DNA: TGTGCCAGCAGTCGCCCGAACTACGAGCAGTACTTC.

V and J are TRBV6-5 and TRBJ2-2; 10 nucleotides line up with TRBD2. There are 16 residues in the CDR3. Germline V gene sequence: CDR1 MNHEY, CDR2 SVGAGI. V lost 7 bases and J lost 4; bases outside the gene matches: 9. In nucleotides, the CDR3 is TGTGCCAGCACTCCTCGGCTAGCGGGGGCCACCGGGGAGCTGTTTTTT. This gives the protein CASTPRLAGATGELFF.

This clonotype was seen at least ten times. The gene calls are TRBV18 and TRBJ1-1; a weak D match, TRBD1 (5 bases). Germline lookup yields CDR1 KGHSH and CDR2 LQKENI. V lost 0 bases, J lost 5 bases, and 13 bases lay in between. The CDR3 runs 15 residues. The CDR3 DNA reads as TGTGCCAGCTCACCACCGGGGCCGAGCGTAACTGAAGCTTTCTTT. Its translation: CASSPPGPSVTEAFF.

This clonotype has ten or more counts. CDR3 bases: TGTGCCAGCATGGGACTAGCAAATGAGCAGTTCTTC. Its translation: CASMGLANEQFF. The V and J genes are TRBV2 and TRBJ2-1; 9 bases agree with TRBD2. The CDR3 is 12 amino acids. Germline CDR1 and CDR2: SNHLY and FYNNEI. J gave up 7 bases and V 7 bases, and 2 bases lay outside the gene matches.

V gene TRBV12-3 or TRBV12-4 combines with J gene TRBJ2-2, with TRBD2 matching 7 bases. The CDR3 contains 17 residues. The V segment lost 6 bases and the J segment 3 bases; nucleotides outside the gene matches: 13. CDR3: CASSGEGGIADTGELFF. For the CDR3, the DNA is TGTGCCAGCAGCGGGGAGGGCGGGATCGCGGACACCGGGGAGCTGTTTTTT.

The V call is TRBV6-2 or TRBV6-3, the J call TRBJ2-6; D not resolved. The CDR3 consists of 14 residues. Germline CDR1 and CDR2: MNHEY and SVGEGT. V was cut by 2 bases and J by 0 bases, with 2 bases left in between. CDR3 loop: CASSYGSGANVLTF. The CDR3 region has the DNA TGTGCCAGCAGTTACGGCTCTGGGGCCAACGTCCTGACTTTC.

This clonotype was observed many times. The chain recombines TRBV7-9 with TRBJ1-5; TRBD1 matches 10 bases. Per the germline V gene, CDR1 is SEHNR and CDR2 is FQNEAQ (reference sequence). The CDR3 totals 17 residues. V lost 2 bases, J lost 5 bases, and 9 bases stayed unmatched. This CDR3 reads CASSLITGQGYHQPQHF. The CDR3 DNA is TGTGCCAGCAGCTTAATTACGGGACAGGGGTACCATCAGCCCCAGCATTTT.

This clonotype was seen a few times. The rearrangement uses TRBV20-1 and TRBJ1-1, with no clear D. The ends were cut back, 4 bases at V and 2 bases at J, with 11 bases in the middle. The CDR3 consists of 13 residues. CDR1 is DFQATT, CDR2 SNEGSKA, per germline (reference sequence). For the CDR3, the DNA is TGCAGTGCTATGACGGACCTTAACACTGAAGCTTTCTTT. As protein: CSAMTDLNTEAFF.

The chain uses TRBV7-9 and TRBJ2-6; D perhaps matches TRBD1 (6 bases). The germline gives CDR1 SEHNR, CDR2 FQNEAQ (reference sequence). Trimming removed 6 bases from V and 0 bases from J, with 18 bases in between. The CDR3 loop spans 18 amino acids. The CDR3 reads CASSSGEYLFSGANVLTF. The CDR3 nucleotides read TGTGCCAGCAGTTCAGGGGAATACCTTTTCTCTGGGGCCAACGTCCTGACTTTC.

The rearrangement links TRBV6-2 or TRBV6-3 to TRBJ1-1; D gene uncertain. CDR1 and CDR2 from the germline V gene are MNHEY and SVGEGT. V was cut by 3 bases and J by 1 base, with 3 bases left in between. The CDR3 spans 12 residues. The DNA for the CDR3 is TGTGCCAGCAGTTATCAGAACACTGAAGCTTTCTTT. Translating gives CASSYQNTEAFF.

In its sample, this clonotype was seen many times. J is TRBJ1-1 and V is TRBV14, with D unresolved. The V end lost 3 bases, the J end lost 0 bases, and 11 bases lay between the germline ends. The germline V gene encodes CDR1 SGHDN and CDR2 FVKESK. The CDR3 extends over 15 amino acids. The CDR3 here is CASSQPTSLNTEAFF. The CDR3 DNA sequence: TGTGCCAGCAGCCAGCCTACCTCGTTGAACACTGAAGCTTTCTTT.

This clonotype was counted ten times or more. The chain employs TRBV9 and TRBJ1-2; D uncertain. This CDR3 region has 15 residues. V lost 5 bases, J lost 3 bases, and 17 bases lay in between. CDR1 is SGDLS, CDR2 YYNGEE, per germline. DNA of the CDR3: TGTGCCAGCAGTAGGTTGGGAGGACGAGACTATGGCTACACCTTC. This sequence encodes CASSRLGGRDYGYTF.

In this sample, this clonotype turned up many times. J is TRBJ2-2 and V is TRBV27, with 8 bases identical to TRBD1. Germline trimming cut 6 bases from V and 7 bases from J; bases unmatched to any gene: 7. Germline CDR1 is MNHEY and CDR2 is SMNVEV (reference sequence). The CDR3 spans 14 residues. The CDR3 nucleotides are TGTGCCAGCAGACGTCAGGGGGCCGGCGGGGAGCTGTTTTTT. Protein sequence: CASRRQGAGGELFF.

This clonotype was detected only a few times. V and J are TRBV20-1 and TRBJ2-2; TRBD1 matches at 8 bases. The CDR3 has 14 residues. Unmatched junction bases numbered 4, after V lost 5 bases and J lost 2 bases. Germline V lookup: CDR1 DFQATT, CDR2 SNEGSKA (reference sequence). The CDR3 reads CSASGGLNTGELFF. The DNA for the CDR3 is TGCAGTGCTTCAGGGGGCTTAAACACCGGGGAGCTGTTTTTT.